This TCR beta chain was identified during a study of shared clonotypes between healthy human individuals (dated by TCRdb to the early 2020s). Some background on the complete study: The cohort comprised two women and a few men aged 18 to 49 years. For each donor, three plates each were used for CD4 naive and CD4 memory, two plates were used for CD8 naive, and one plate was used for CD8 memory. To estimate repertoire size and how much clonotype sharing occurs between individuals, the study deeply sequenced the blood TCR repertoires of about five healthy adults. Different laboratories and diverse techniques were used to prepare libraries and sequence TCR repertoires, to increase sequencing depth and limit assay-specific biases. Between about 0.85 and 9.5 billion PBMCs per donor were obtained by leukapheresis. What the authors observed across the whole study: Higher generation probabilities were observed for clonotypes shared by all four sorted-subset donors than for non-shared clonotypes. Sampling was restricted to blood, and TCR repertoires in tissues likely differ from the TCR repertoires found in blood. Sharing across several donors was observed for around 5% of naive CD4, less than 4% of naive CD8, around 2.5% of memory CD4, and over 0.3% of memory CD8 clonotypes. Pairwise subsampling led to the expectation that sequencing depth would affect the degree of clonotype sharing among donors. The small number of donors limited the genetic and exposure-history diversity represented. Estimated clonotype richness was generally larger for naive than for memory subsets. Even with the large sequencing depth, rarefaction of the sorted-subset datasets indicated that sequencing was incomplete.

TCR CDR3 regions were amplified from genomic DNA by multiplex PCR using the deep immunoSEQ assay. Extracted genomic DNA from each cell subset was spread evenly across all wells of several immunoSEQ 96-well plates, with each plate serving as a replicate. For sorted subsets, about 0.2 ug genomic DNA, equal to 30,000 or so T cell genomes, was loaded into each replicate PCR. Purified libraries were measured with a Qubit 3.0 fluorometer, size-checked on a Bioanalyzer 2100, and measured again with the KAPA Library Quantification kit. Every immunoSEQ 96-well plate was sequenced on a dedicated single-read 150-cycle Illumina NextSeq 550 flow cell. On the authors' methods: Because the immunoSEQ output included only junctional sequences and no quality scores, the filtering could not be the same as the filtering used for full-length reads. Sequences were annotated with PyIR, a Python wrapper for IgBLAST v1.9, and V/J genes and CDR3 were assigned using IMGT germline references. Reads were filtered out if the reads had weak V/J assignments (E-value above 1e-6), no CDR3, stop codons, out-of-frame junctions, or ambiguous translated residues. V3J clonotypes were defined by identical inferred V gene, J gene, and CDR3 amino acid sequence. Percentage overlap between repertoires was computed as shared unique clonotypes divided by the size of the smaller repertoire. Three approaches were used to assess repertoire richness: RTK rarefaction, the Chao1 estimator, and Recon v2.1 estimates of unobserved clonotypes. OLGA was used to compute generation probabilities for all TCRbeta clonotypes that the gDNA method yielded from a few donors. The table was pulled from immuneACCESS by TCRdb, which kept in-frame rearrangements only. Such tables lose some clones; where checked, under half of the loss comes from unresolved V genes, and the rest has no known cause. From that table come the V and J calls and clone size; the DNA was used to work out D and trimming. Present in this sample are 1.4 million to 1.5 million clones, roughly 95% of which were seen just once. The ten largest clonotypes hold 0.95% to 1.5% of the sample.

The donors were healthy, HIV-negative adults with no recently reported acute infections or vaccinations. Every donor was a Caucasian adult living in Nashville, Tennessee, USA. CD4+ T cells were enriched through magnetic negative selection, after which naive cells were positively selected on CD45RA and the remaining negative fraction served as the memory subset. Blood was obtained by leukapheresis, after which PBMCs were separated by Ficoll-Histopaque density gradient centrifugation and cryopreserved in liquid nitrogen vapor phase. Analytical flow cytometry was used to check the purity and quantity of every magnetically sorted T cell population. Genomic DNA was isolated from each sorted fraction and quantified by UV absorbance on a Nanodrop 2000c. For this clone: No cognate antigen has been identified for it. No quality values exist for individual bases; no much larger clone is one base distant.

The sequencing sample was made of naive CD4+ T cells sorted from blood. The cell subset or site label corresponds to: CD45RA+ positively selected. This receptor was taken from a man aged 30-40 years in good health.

In nucleotide form, the sequence is TGCGCCAGCAGCTTAGACAGCCGCTCCTACAATGAGCAGTTCTTC. It codes for CASSLDSRSYNEQFF. The chain uses TRBV5-1 and TRBJ2-1, with a weak D call of TRBD1 (5 bases match). From its cysteine to its phenylalanine, the CDR3 spans 15 amino acids. Just the 45-base CDR3 DNA is kept, in frame starting at base 1. Trimming removed 2 bases from V and 0 bases from J, leaving 9 bases between the germline ends. From the germline V gene, CDR1 is SGHRS and CDR2 is YFSETQ.